The present T cell receptor (beta chain) was sequenced within a study of T cells in Graves' hyperthyroidism and ophthalmopathy. Across the whole study: Any treatment followed the collection of peripheral blood at initial diagnosis. Study conclusions and caveats: The model's output predicted ophthalmopathy at a median of roughly 6 months prior to onset. Most expanded thyroid clonotypes above 0.001 also appeared in blood.

Germline CDR1 and CDR2: SGHAT and FQDESV (reference sequence). CDR3 length equals 13 residues. V was pared by 5 bases and J by 8 bases, with 13 bases between. The table lists this clonotype with a few counts. Antigen specificity is unknown. Amplification of TCR beta CDR3 regions was performed using RNA transcripts as template. An initial round of RT-PCR targeting the TCR CDR3 relied on the HTBI primer set. From the multiplex PCR reads, TCRdb called clonotypes with MiXCR, one entry per CDR3 protein. The sample lists about 640,000 distinct CDR3 sequences, less than 25% occurring once. The source material was blood. The chain uses TRBV11-1 and TRBJ2-1; D unresolved. This TCR was recovered from a man younger than 40 with Graves' ophthalmopathy. This CDR3 reads CASSPTGWHEQFF. CDR3 nucleotide sequence: TGTGCCAGCAGCCCGACGGGTTGGCATGAGCAGTTCTTC.